This T cell receptor beta chain was sequenced for a study of blood T cells in healthy people across ages. This clonotype was counted only a few times. Trimming stripped 4 bases from V and 7 bases from J, with 14 bases between. This CDR3 contains 14 residues. Germline assignment: CDR1 SGHKS and CDR2 YYEKEE (reference sequence). Then a second PCR, running roughly 7 to 11 cycles, was carried out with a sample-barcoded 5' primer and a J-beta primer mix. MiXCR was run by TCRdb on the 5' RACE reads, yielding one entry per CDR3 protein. The sample lists roughly 720,000 distinct CDR3 sequences, around half occurring once.

The rearrangement joins TRBV5-5 to TRBJ1-4; D gene uncertain. Sequencing was carried out using blood. The TCR comes from a man aged 80 or over in good health. Written as DNA, the CDR3 is TGTGCCAGCAGCCAACTCGGCACAGTTGAAAAACTGTTTTTT. This codes for CASSQLGTVEKLFF.